Listed below are T cell receptor beta chains from one sample, sequenced in a study of shared clonotypes between healthy human individuals. TCRdb's copy holds only in-frame clones and misses some; the assay was immunoSEQ multiplex PCR. The table has about 820,000 clones, 90% to 95% seen once; the top ten hold nearly 25%. The sequenced sample consisted of naive CD8+ T cells sorted from blood. These receptors all come from a man aged 25-40 years in good health. CDR3s include the opening cysteine and the closing phenylalanine or tryptophan. D genes are given only for firm matches. Rows may omit the clone size; those that give it use once, few, many or a size class.

TRBV23-1	NA	NA	TRBJ2-7	TGCGCCAGCAGTCAGGGGACTGAGGACTCCTACGAGCAGTACTTC	CASSQGTEDSYEQYF
TRBV10-2	TRBD2	NA	TRBJ2-3	TGCGCCAGCAGACTAGCGGGAGTAGATACGCAGTATTTT	CASRLAGVDTQYF
TRBV6-1	TRBD2	NA	TRBJ2-1	TGTGCCAGCAGAACTTGGACTAGCGGATACAATGAGCAGTTCTTC	CASRTWTSGYNEQFF
TRBV28	TRBD2	NA	TRBJ2-3	TGTGCCAGCAGCCCTGGGACTAGCGGGTACACAGATACGCAGTATTTT	CASSPGTSGYTDTQYF
TRBV2	NA	few	TRBJ2-7	TGTGCCAGCATCAACGAGCAGTACTTC	CASINEQYF
TRBV27	TRBD2	NA	TRBJ2-2	TGTGCCAGCAGTTTCATTCGCGGGAGCACCGGGGAGCTGTTTTTT	CASSFIRGSTGELFF
TRBV7-2	NA	NA	TRBJ2-4	TGTGCCAGCAGCGGAGGGACAGCGTCTGCCAAAAACATTCAGTACTTC	CASSGGTASAKNIQYF
TRBV5-6	TRBD2	once	TRBJ2-7	TGTGCCAGCAGCTTTGGACTAGCGGTGCCCTACGAGCAGTACTTC	CASSFGLAVPYEQYF
TRBV5-6	TRBD2	NA	TRBJ2-4	TGTGCCAGCAGCTGGAGGCGGGAGTATTACATTCAGTACTTC	CASSWRREYYIQYF
TRBV7-9	TRBD2	NA	TRBJ2-2	TGTGCCAGCAGCTTACCTAGCGGGACGAACACCGGGGAGCTGTTTTTT	CASSLPSGTNTGELFF
TRBV4-3	NA	NA	TRBJ2-7	TGCGCCAGCAGCCAAGCTACTCTGCGGCAGGGGAACTACGAGCAGTACTTC	CASSQATLRQGNYEQYF
TRBV10-2	NA	once	TRBJ2-7	TGCGCCAGCACCCTGCTAGCACGAGACGAGCAGTACTTC	CASTLLARDEQYF
TRBV9	NA	NA	TRBJ1-1	TGTGCCAGCAGCAAGAGGGGGGCCCCGGGTACTGAAGCTTTCTTT	CASSKRGAPGTEAFF
TRBV7-6	NA	NA	TRBJ2-3	TGTGCCAGCAGCTTGGTCACAGGGAGATTCAGCACAGATACGCAGTATTTT	CASSLVTGRFSTDTQYF
TRBV27	NA	NA	TRBJ2-7	TGTGCCAGCAGGACCGGGACCTACGAGCAGTACTTC	CASRTGTYEQYF
TRBV10-3	TRBD2	NA	TRBJ2-1	TGTGCCATCAGTGATCCCGGCGGGTCTAGCGGTCCTACCTACAATGAGCAGTTCTTC	CAISDPGGSSGPTYNEQFF
TRBV14	TRBD1	NA	TRBJ2-1	TGTGCCAGCAGCCAAGATCAGGGGGCTTACGATGAGCAGTTCTTC	CASSQDQGAYDEQFF
TRBV30	TRBD2	NA	TRBJ2-3	TGTGCCTGGAGTGTACTGGGGGCGGGAGGGGCCACAGATACGCAGTATTTT	CAWSVLGAGGATDTQYF
TRBV6-1	NA	NA	TRBJ1-2	TGTGCCAGCAGTGAAGGTCCGGGGGGCGTCTGGGGCTACACCTTC	CASSEGPGGVWGYTF
TRBV27	TRBD2	NA	TRBJ2-1	TGTGCCAGCAGTTCGACGCCGGGACTATACAATGAGCAGTTCTTC	CASSSTPGLYNEQFF
TRBV7-8	NA	NA	TRBJ2-7	TGTGCCAGCAGCTTAGGCCAGGGCCCAACCTACGAGCAGTACTTC	CASSLGQGPTYEQYF
TRBV12-1	NA	NA	TRBJ1-1	TGTGCCAGCAGCTTTGCGCAATGGGCGCTGAACACTGAAGCTTTCTTT	CASSFAQWALNTEAFF
TRBV5-1	TRBD2	NA	TRBJ2-5	TGCGCCAGCAGCTTGTGGCTCGGACTAGCGGACCAAGAGACCCAGTACTTC	CASSLWLGLADQETQYF
TRBV7-9	TRBD1	NA	TRBJ2-5	TGTGCCAGCAGCCCGCTCAGGGGGGAGACCCAGTACTTC	CASSPLRGETQYF
TRBV19	NA	NA	TRBJ2-7	TGTGCCAGTAGTATAGGGGCTAGTTTCGAGCAGTACTTC	CASSIGASFEQYF
TRBV2	TRBD2	NA	TRBJ2-1	TGTGCCAGCAGGGGACTAGCGGGGAGCTCCTACAATGAGCAGTTCTTC	CASRGLAGSSYNEQFF
TRBV21-1	NA	NA	TRBJ1-4	TGTGCCAGCAGCAAAGCAGGGTCAGGGTTTCTTGAAAAACTGTTTTTT	CASSKAGSGFLEKLFF
TRBV2	TRBD2	NA	TRBJ2-1	TGTGCCAGCATACTAGCGTTTAGCTCCTACAATGAGCAGTTCTTC	CASILAFSSYNEQFF
TRBV7-9	TRBD1	NA	TRBJ2-7	TGTGCCAGCAGCCCCCTAGGGGGCGGAAAATACGAGCAGTACTTC	CASSPLGGGKYEQYF